These T cell receptor beta chains were read from a single sample in a study of cytomegalovirus exposure and HLA in healthy donors. The assay was immunoSEQ multiplex PCR, and TCRdb's table has in-frame clones only and misses some. The table has 100,000 to 150,000 clones, roughly 80% seen once; the top ten hold under 2.5%. Sequencing was done on a sample of PBMCs. Receptors originate from a man aged 30 to 39 in good health and CMV-seronegative. Both conserved end residues are part of each CDR3. D genes are given only for firm matches. Some rows mark clone size as missing; the rest say once, few, many or name a class of expanded clone.

TRBV5-1	TRBD2	-	TRBJ2-3	CASSFGGLAGGGTDTQYF	TGCGCCAGCAGCTTCGGAGGTCTAGCGGGGGGAGGGACAGATACGCAGTATTTT
TRBV9	TRBD2	once	TRBJ2-1	CASSGGGGGGNEQFF	TGTGCCAGCAGTGGAGGGGGCGGGGGGGGCAATGAGCAGTTCTTC
TRBV19	TRBD1	-	TRBJ1-5	CASSIVLQGANQPQHF	TGTGCCAGTAGTATAGTGTTACAGGGGGCGAACCAGCCCCAGCATTTT
TRBV7-2	-	-	TRBJ2-7	CASSHVGRGTSYEQYF	TGTGCCAGCAGCCACGTTGGGCGGGGGACATCCTACGAGCAGTACTTC
TRBV4-1	TRBD1	-	TRBJ2-7	CASSQGEGGIGYEQYF	TGCGCCAGCAGCCAAGGGGAAGGGGGCATCGGGTACGAGCAGTACTTC
TRBV29-1	-	-	TRBJ2-3	CSVDWTMDTQYF	TGCAGCGTTGACTGGACTATGGATACGCAGTATTTT
TRBV29-1	-	-	TRBJ2-6	CSVEDPAGPGANGLTF	TGCAGCGTTGAAGACCCGGCAGGGCCTGGGGCCAACGGCCTGACTTTC
TRBV13	-	-	TRBJ1-5	CASSLRGTGSNQPQHF	TGTGCCAGCAGCTTAAGAGGCACAGGCAGCAATCAGCCCCAGCATTTT
TRBV11-3	-	few	TRBJ2-1	CASSLSSHSSYNEQFF	TGTGCCAGCAGCTTATCCAGCCACAGCTCCTACAATGAGCAGTTCTTC
TRBV4-3	TRBD1	medium-sized	TRBJ2-7	CASSQSQGDSSYEQYF	TGCGCCAGCAGCCAATCCCAGGGGGACAGCTCCTACGAGCAGTACTTC
TRBV7-2	TRBD1	-	TRBJ1-2	CASSSRQGGYTF	TGTGCCAGCAGCTCCAGACAGGGCGGCTACACCTTC
TRBV5-1	-	-	TRBJ1-2	CASSLGQVSPNYGYTF	TGCGCCAGCAGCTTGGGACAGGTGTCCCCTAACTATGGCTACACCTTC
TRBV2	TRBD2	-	TRBJ2-3	CASTEGAGGSTDTQYF	TGTGCCAGCACCGAGGGAGCGGGGGGGAGCACAGATACGCAGTATTTT
TRBV9	-	-	TRBJ2-2	CASSVARANTGELFF	TGTGCCAGCAGCGTAGCACGGGCGAACACCGGGGAGCTGTTTTTT
TRBV19	TRBD2	few	TRBJ2-5	CASSPGGGGGKTQYF	TGTGCCAGCTCTCCCGGCGGGGGGGGCGGAAAGACCCAGTACTTC
TRBV5-8	-	few	TRBJ2-7	CASSSGHHSSYEQYF	TGTGCCAGCAGTTCTGGACACCATAGCTCCTACGAGCAGTACTTC
TRBV25-1	TRBD2	few	TRBJ2-1	CASSEGLARNEQFF	TGTGCCAGCAGTGAAGGACTAGCGAGGAATGAGCAGTTCTTC
TRBV5-6	-	-	TRBJ2-2	CASSLEFAASTGELFF	TGTGCCAGCAGCTTGGAGTTCGCGGCATCCACCGGGGAGCTGTTTTTT
TRBV5-1	-	-	TRBJ2-7	CASSLGADSSYEQYF	TGCGCCAGCAGCTTGGGCGCGGATAGCTCCTACGAGCAGTACTTC